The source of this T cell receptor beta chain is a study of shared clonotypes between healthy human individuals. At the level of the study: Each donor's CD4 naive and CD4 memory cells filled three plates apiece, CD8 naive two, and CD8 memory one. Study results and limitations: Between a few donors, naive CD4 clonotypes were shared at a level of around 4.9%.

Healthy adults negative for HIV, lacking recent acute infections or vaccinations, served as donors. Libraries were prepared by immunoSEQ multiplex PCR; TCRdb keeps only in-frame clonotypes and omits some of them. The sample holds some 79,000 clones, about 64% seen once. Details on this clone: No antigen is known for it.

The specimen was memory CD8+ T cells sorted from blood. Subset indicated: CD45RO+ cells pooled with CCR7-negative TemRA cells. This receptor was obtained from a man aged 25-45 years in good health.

CDR3 nucleotide sequence: TGTGCCAGCAGCTTAGGGCCTCAGGGGCCCCAGCATTTT. Translated, it gives CASSLGPQGPQHF. V is TRBV7-9 and J is TRBJ1-5; possibly TRBD1 for D (5 bases). Germline CDR1 SEHNR, CDR2 FQNEAQ (reference sequence). The CDR3 runs 13 residues. The germline V and J ends were trimmed by 1 base and 9 bases, with 10 bases remaining between them.